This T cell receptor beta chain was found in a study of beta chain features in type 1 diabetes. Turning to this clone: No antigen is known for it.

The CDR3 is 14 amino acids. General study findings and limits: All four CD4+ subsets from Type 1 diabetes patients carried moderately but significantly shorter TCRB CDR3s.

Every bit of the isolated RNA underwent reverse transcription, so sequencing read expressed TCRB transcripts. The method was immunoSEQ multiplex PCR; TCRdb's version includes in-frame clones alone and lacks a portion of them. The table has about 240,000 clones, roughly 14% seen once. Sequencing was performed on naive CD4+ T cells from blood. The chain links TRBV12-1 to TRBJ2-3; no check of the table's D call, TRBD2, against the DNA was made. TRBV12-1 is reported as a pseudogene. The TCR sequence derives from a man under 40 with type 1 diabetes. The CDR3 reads CASSSERDTDTQYF. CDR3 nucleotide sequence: TGTGCCAGCAGCTCGGAGCGGGACACAGATACGCAGTATTTT.